The rows below give T cell receptor beta chains drawn from one sample of a study of blood T cell repertoires in COVID-19. Here immunoSEQ multiplex PCR was the method, and the copy in TCRdb shows in-frame clones only, minus some. Of under 250,000 clones in the sample, approximately 86% were seen once. Sequenced sample: peripheral blood. These receptors came from a woman aged 60-75 years who had recovered from COVID-19. CDR3s include the opening cysteine and the closing phenylalanine or tryptophan. Fields, in order: J gene, clone size, D gene, V gene, CDR3 protein, CDR3 DNA. The D gene is left open where the match is weak. The size of a clone is reported for some rows only, either as once, few or many, or as a class for expanded clones.

J gene: TRBJ1-3; clone size: once; D gene: NA; V gene: TRBV24-1; CDR3 protein: CATSDPRVVGNTKYF; CDR3 DNA: TGTGCCACCAGTGATCCGAGGGTTGTTGGAAACACCAAATATTTT
J gene: TRBJ2-2; clone size: NA; D gene: TRBD2; V gene: TRBV5-1; CDR3 protein: CASSLVLAGTGELFF; CDR3 DNA: TGCGCCAGCAGCTTGGTTCTAGCGGGCACCGGGGAGCTGTTTTTT
J gene: TRBJ1-2; clone size: NA; D gene: NA; V gene: TRBV7-6; CDR3 protein: CASSSTYGANYGYTF; CDR3 DNA: TGTGCCAGCAGCTCCACTTACGGAGCTAACTATGGCTACACCTTC
J gene: TRBJ2-1; clone size: once; D gene: TRBD2; V gene: TRBV2; CDR3 protein: CASSEATSHNEQFF; CDR3 DNA: TGTGCCAGCAGTGAAGCGACTAGCCACAATGAGCAGTTCTTC
J gene: TRBJ2-3; clone size: once; D gene: NA; V gene: TRBV9; CDR3 protein: CASSVSSSTDTQYF; CDR3 DNA: TGTGCCAGCAGCGTATCCAGTAGCACAGATACGCAGTATTTT
J gene: TRBJ2-2; clone size: NA; D gene: TRBD2; V gene: TRBV11-3; CDR3 protein: CASSSGLAGPTTGELFF; CDR3 DNA: TGTGCCAGCAGCTCGGGACTAGCGGGGCCTACCACCGGGGAGCTGTTTTTT
J gene: TRBJ2-1; clone size: NA; D gene: NA; V gene: TRBV19; CDR3 protein: CASRVTGDAYNEQFF; CDR3 DNA: TGTGCCAGTAGAGTAACGGGGGACGCCTACAATGAGCAGTTCTTC
J gene: TRBJ2-6; clone size: NA; D gene: NA; V gene: TRBV6-6; CDR3 protein: CASSTTGHSGANVLTF; CDR3 DNA: TGTGCCAGCAGTACAACAGGACACTCTGGGGCCAACGTCCTGACTTTC
J gene: TRBJ1-1; clone size: NA; D gene: NA; V gene: TRBV28; CDR3 protein: CASSLVQLNTEAFF; CDR3 DNA: TGTGCCAGCAGTTTGGTCCAGTTGAACACTGAAGCTTTCTTT
J gene: TRBJ1-1; clone size: NA; D gene: TRBD1; V gene: TRBV5-1; CDR3 protein: CASSWDRAGNTEAFF; CDR3 DNA: TGCGCCAGCAGCTGGGACAGGGCCGGGAACACTGAAGCTTTCTTT
J gene: TRBJ2-7; clone size: NA; D gene: NA; V gene: TRBV18; CDR3 protein: CASSPQSGWGGYF; CDR3 DNA: TGTGCCAGCTCACCACAATCCGGATGGGGAGGTTACTTC